Below are 30 T cell receptor beta chains sequenced from a single sample in a study of OX40 agonist ivuxolimab in advanced cancers. Measured with immunoSEQ multiplex PCR; TCRdb has only the in-frame clones, and not every one. The table has tens of thousands of clones, roughly nine tenths seen once. The source material was CD4+ or CD8+ T cells sorted from blood, sampled in a trial of the OX40 agonist ivuxolimab. These receptors all stem from an adult with an advanced solid tumor such as melanoma, head and neck, liver or kidney cancer.

This clone showed up just a few times. The genes are TRBV10-3 and TRBJ2-7; D uncertain. The germline gives CDR1 ENHRY, CDR2 SYGVKD. The V gene lost 6 bases and the J gene lost 3 bases, with 9 bases spanning the gap. The CDR3 length is 12 residues. CDR3 sequence (DNA): TGTGCCATCAGCCCGTCGTTCTACGAGCAGTACTTC. Protein: CAISPSFYEQYF.

The rearrangement joins TRBV2 to TRBJ1-5, with a weak D call TRBD1 (6 bases). There are 13 residues in the CDR3. The V gene's germline CDR1 is SNHLY and CDR2 FYNNEI. V lost 6 bases and J 4 bases, leaving 10 bases between the germline ends. The CDR3 bases are TGTGCCAGCAGCCAAACAGGGAATCAGCCCCAGCATTTT. The encoded protein is CASSQTGNQPQHF.

The J gene is TRBJ2-5, the V gene TRBV2; D ambiguous. Germline lookup yields CDR1 SNHLY and CDR2 FYNNEI. The CDR3 extends over 14 amino acids. Trimming took 8 bases from V and 2 from J, leaving 15 bases between them. This CDR3 is CASPVVCKQETQYF. CDR3 in DNA: TGTGCCAGCCCAGTTGTATGCAAACAAGAGACCCAGTACTTC.

Regarding this clone: Other DNA sequences of this sample code for an identical CDR3. The chain uses TRBV20-1 and TRBJ1-6, with 8 bases that match TRBD1. Near its end, the DNA agrees better with TRBJ1-1, so the J call may be wrong. Germline-derived CDR1 and CDR2 are DFQATT and SNEGSKA (reference sequence). The CDR3 is 11 amino acids. CDR3 in amino acids: CSARDWDRAFF. For the CDR3, the DNA is TGCAGTGCTAGAGATTGGGACAGGGCTTTCTTT.

DNA of the CDR3: TGTGCTAGTGGTTTTTCCGGGACTCGAAGAAGCCCTGAAGCTTTCTTT. It specifies CASGFSGTRRSPEAFF. The J gene is TRBJ1-1, the V gene TRBV12-5, with D tentatively TRBD1 (5 bases). V dropped 3 bases and J dropped 6 bases, with 20 bases sitting between them. Looked up from germline, CDR1 is LGHNT and CDR2 is FRNRAP. CDR3 length equals 16 residues.

This rearrangement joins TRBV6-5 to TRBJ1-3; the D gene is possibly TRBD1 (6 bases). V lost 7 bases and J lost 0, with 10 bases in between. Germline CDR1 is MNHEY and CDR2 is SVGAGI. The CDR3 contains 14 residues. DNA of the CDR3: TGTGCCAGCAATGACAGGTCCTCTGGAAACACCATATATTTT. Translation: CASNDRSSGNTIYF.

V and J are TRBV28 and TRBJ2-3; weak D call: TRBD1 (6 bases). This CDR3 is built from 11 residues. Germline V gene lookup returns CDR1 MDHEN and CDR2 SYDVKM. Trimming took off 8 bases at V and 5 bases at J, with 8 bases between the two ends. DNA of the CDR3: TGTGCCAGCCTAGGGGGAGATACGCAGTATTTT. Its translation: CASLGGDTQYF.

The sample holds one count of this clone. CDR3 in DNA: TGTGCCAGCTCCGAAACTATCGGAAACACCATATATTTT. Residues: CASSETIGNTIYF. The chain combines TRBV6-5 with TRBJ1-3; no firm D call. Germline V gene sequence: CDR1 MNHEY, CDR2 SVGAGI. CDR3 size: 13 residues. The ends were cut back, 8 bases at V and 4 bases at J, with 12 bases in the middle.

The rearrangement links TRBV10-3 to TRBJ1-1, with D perhaps matching TRBD1 (6 bases). Germline values: CDR1 ENHRY, CDR2 SYGVKD. Trimming stripped 6 bases from V and 8 bases from J, with 19 bases between. The CDR3 loop spans 14 amino acids. The CDR3 bases are TGTGCCATCAGCGGAGACAGGCCGGACCTCGAAGCTTTCTTT. Protein sequence: CAISGDRPDLEAFF.

The chain has TRBV15 and TRBJ1-1; 8 bases are a match to TRBD1. CDR1 and CDR2 (germline): LNHNV, YYDKDF (reference sequence). The CDR3 is made up of 19 amino acids. Trimming took 0 bases from V and 4 from J; bases not matched to a gene: 16. CDR3 residues: CATSRDPRQGTTQGTEAFF. CDR3 coding DNA: TGTGCCACCAGCAGAGATCCGAGACAGGGGACGACCCAGGGCACTGAAGCTTTCTTT.

This clone appeared once. V and J are TRBV30 and TRBJ2-7; D gene ambiguous. Looked up from germline, CDR1 is GTSNPN and CDR2 is SVGIG (reference sequence). The CDR3 loop spans 13 amino acids. Trimming pared 2 bases from V and 2 bases from J, leaving 10 bases between. CDR3 sequence (DNA): TGTGCCTGGAGTTCCCCTCCGGCCTACGAGCAGTACTTC. It yields the protein CAWSSPPAYEQYF.

This clone has at least ten counts. The V call is TRBV5-1, the J call TRBJ1-1, with 8 bases fitting TRBD1. The CDR3 loop spans 14 amino acids. From germline, CDR1 is SGHRS and CDR2 YFSETQ. J lost 5 bases, V lost 4 bases, and 7 bases had no gene match. In nucleotides, the CDR3 is TGCGCCAGCAGCAGATCACAGGGGGAAACTGAAGCTTTCTTT. Its translation is CASSRSQGETEAFF. Combining the CDR3 with reference TRBV5-1 and TRBJ1-1 gives the whole variable domain KAGVTQTPRYLIKTRGQQVTLSCSPISGHRSVSWYQQTPGQGLQFLFEYFSETQRNKGNFPGRFSGRQFSNSRSEMNVSTLELGDSALYLCASSRSQGETEAFFGQGTRLTVV.

The V call is TRBV7-3, the J call TRBJ2-1, with 11 bases fitting TRBD2. V dropped 1 base and J dropped 8; count of bases not matched to a gene: 4. This CDR3 is 15 amino acids long. Germline values: CDR1 SGHTA, CDR2 FQGTGA. This CDR3 reads CASSLMTSGKDEQFF. The CDR3 DNA reads as TGTGCCAGCAGCTTAATGACTAGCGGGAAGGATGAGCAGTTCTTC.

This clone was observed a few times. The rearrangement joins TRBV28 to TRBJ2-2; 7 bases map to TRBD1. This CDR3 has 14 residues. V dropped 6 bases and J dropped 6; count of bases not matched to a gene: 7. Germline loops: CDR1 MDHEN, CDR2 SYDVKM. The CDR3 protein is CASRVDRVSGELFF. In nucleotides, the CDR3 is TGTGCCAGCAGGGTAGACAGGGTCTCCGGGGAGCTGTTTTTT. The full variable domain, completed using reference TRBV28 and TRBJ2-2, is DVKVTQSSRYLVKRTGEKVFLECVQDMDHENMFWYRQDPGLGLRLIYFSYDVKMKEKGDIPEGYSVSREKKERFSLILESASTNQTSMYLCASRVDRVSGELFFGEGSRLTVL.

This chain connects TRBV4-1 to TRBJ1-6; 7 nucleotides align to TRBD1. The CDR3 length is 16 residues. V gave up 1 base and J gave up 4 bases; unmatched junction bases: 4. The germline gives CDR1 MGHRA, CDR2 YSYEKL. The CDR3 sequence: CASSQAGQPYNSPLHF. The CDR3 bases are TGCGCCAGCAGCCAAGCGGGACAGCCTTATAATTCACCCCTCCACTTT.

The chain links TRBV21-1 to TRBJ2-7; TRBD1 is the table's D call and was not checked against the DNA. TRBV21-1 is deemed a pseudogene. This CDR3 is 16 amino acids long. CDR3 DNA sequence: TGTGCCAGCAGCAAAGGTCACAGCCGAAGCTCCTACGAGCAGTACTTC. Translating gives CASSKGHSRSSYEQYF.

V gene TRBV25-1 combines with J gene TRBJ2-7, with TRBD1 matching 7 bases. Germline V gene sequence: CDR1 MGHDK, CDR2 SYGVNS. The CDR3 extends over 14 amino acids. J gave up 1 base and V 3 bases, and 3 bases lay outside the gene matches. In DNA form, the CDR3 reads TGTGCCAGCAGTGAGCCGGGACAGTCCTACGAGCAGTACTTC. Protein sequence: CASSEPGQSYEQYF.

The chain employs TRBV2 and TRBJ2-5; possible D gene TRBD1, 6 bases. There are 17 residues in the CDR3. Per the germline V gene, CDR1 is SNHLY and CDR2 is FYNNEI. V lost 2 bases and J 1 base, leaving 17 bases between the germline ends. CDR3 sequence: CASSELVGASLQETQYF. CDR3 bases: TGTGCCAGCAGTGAATTAGTGGGGGCCTCTCTCCAAGAGACCCAGTACTTC.

J is TRBJ2-7 and V is TRBV5-1; tentatively, D is TRBD1 (6 bases). The CDR3 is made up of 14 amino acids. CDR1 is SGHRS and CDR2 is YFSETQ in the germline V gene. V was shortened by 4 bases and J by 7 bases, with 18 bases between the two germline ends. The CDR3 loop reads CASSQGWQPIEQYF. CDR3 DNA sequence: TGCGCCAGCAGCCAGGGGTGGCAGCCCATAGAGCAGTACTTC.

This chain uses TRBV5-1 with TRBJ2-1; 7 bases map to TRBD1. The ends lost 5 bases at V and 2 bases at J; junction bases unmatched: 1. The CDR3 covers 13 residues. Germline CDR1 reads SGHRS; CDR2 reads YFSETQ. In DNA, the CDR3 is TGCGCCAGCAGGGGACAGACCTACAATGAGCAGTTCTTC. The encoded protein is CASRGQTYNEQFF.

This chain connects TRBV10-3 to TRBJ1-3, with 9 bases aligning to TRBD1. Germline V gene lookup returns CDR1 ENHRY and CDR2 SYGVKD. This CDR3 contains 15 residues. J gave up 4 bases and V 6 bases, and 7 bases lay outside the gene matches. The CDR3 region is CAISGTGMIGNTIYF. The CDR3 DNA reads TGTGCCATCAGCGGGACAGGGATGATCGGAAACACCATATATTTT.

J is TRBJ1-2 and V is TRBV19; D unresolved. The CDR3 length is 14 residues. Trimming left V 5 bases short and J 4 bases short, with 14 bases between. Per the germline V gene, CDR1 is LNHDA and CDR2 is SQIVND (reference sequence). The CDR3 protein is CASSPMPRGYGYTF. CDR3 sequence (DNA): TGTGCCAGTAGTCCCATGCCGCGGGGCTATGGCTACACCTTC.

The V and J genes are TRBV10-3 and TRBJ2-5; TRBD2 matches at 9 bases. The CDR3 spans 12 residues. CDR1 and CDR2 from the germline V gene are ENHRY and SYGVKD. The CDR3 DNA is TGTGCAACTAGCGGGCAGCAAGAGACCCAGTACTTC. This gives the protein CATSGQQETQYF.

The chain employs TRBV7-2 and TRBJ1-1; perhaps TRBD1 as D (6 bases). The CDR3 consists of 16 residues. V was trimmed by 5 bases and J by 0 bases, leaving 16 bases between them. The germline gives CDR1 SGHTA, CDR2 FQGNSA. The CDR3, as DNA: TGTGCCAGCAGCCAAACTACCGGGACAATGAACACTGAAGCTTTCTTT. It codes for CASSQTTGTMNTEAFF. Looking up the rest from reference TRBV7-2 and TRBJ1-1 gives the full variable domain: GAGVSQSPSNKVTEKGKDVELRCDPISGHTALYWYRQSLGQGLEFLIYFQGNSAPDKSGLPSDRFSAERTGGSVSTLTIQRTQQEDSAVYLCASSQTTGTMNTEAFFGQGTRLTVV.

J is TRBJ2-2 and V is TRBV7-9, with TRBD2 identical over 7 bases. The V gene's germline CDR1 is SEHNR and CDR2 FQNEAQ (reference sequence). The CDR3 extends over 17 amino acids. V lost 2 bases, J lost 6 bases, and 12 bases stayed unmatched. The CDR3 spells CASSLIHGGRISGELFF. The CDR3 nucleotides are TGTGCCAGCAGCTTAATACATGGCGGGAGAATCTCCGGGGAGCTGTTTTTT.

The chain recombines TRBV5-1 with TRBJ2-2, with a possible D match to TRBD1 (6 bases). The CDR3 has 14 amino acids. With 6 bases removed from V and 5 bases from J, the gap between germline ends came to 14 bases. Germline V gene lookup returns CDR1 SGHRS and CDR2 YFSETQ. For the CDR3, the DNA is TGCGCCAGCACTCACAGGGTGTATACCGGGGAGCTGTTTTTT. This translates into CASTHRVYTGELFF.

This clone was detected only once. V is TRBV19 and J is TRBJ1-5; D unresolved. From germline, CDR1 is LNHDA and CDR2 SQIVND (reference sequence). The germline V and J ends were trimmed by 5 bases and 7 bases, with 18 bases remaining between them. CDR3 size: 15 residues. CDR3 in DNA: TGTGCCAGTAGTGGCCTCCCGGGCAGCCGGCAGCCCCAGCATTTT. It yields the protein CASSGLPGSRQPQHF.

J is TRBJ2-7 and V is TRBV4-1; 8 bases agree with TRBD2. This CDR3 has 14 residues. Looked up from germline, CDR1 is MGHRA and CDR2 is YSYEKL. J gave up 0 bases and V 4 bases, and 2 bases lay outside the gene matches. CDR3 nucleotide sequence: TGCGCCAGCAGCCTTAGCGGGACCTCCTACGAGCAGTACTTC. This encodes CASSLSGTSYEQYF.

The rearrangement joins TRBV9 to TRBJ1-4; maybe TRBD1 (5 bases). CDR1 is SGDLS, CDR2 YYNGEE, per germline. The V and J ends lost 4 bases and 4 bases respectively, with 14 bases between them. This CDR3 is 15 amino acids long. DNA of the CDR3: TGTGCCAGCAGCCCAAGATGGGGGTTTAATGAAAAACTGTTTTTT. Protein product: CASSPRWGFNEKLFF.

In nucleotides, the CDR3 is TGTGCCAGCAGTTACGGATGGCAGAACACTGAAGCTTTCTTT. This gives the protein CASSYGWQNTEAFF. The V gene is TRBV6-6, the J gene TRBJ1-1; no firm D call. Trimming stripped 2 bases from V and 1 base from J, with 8 bases between. Germline-derived CDR1 and CDR2 are MNHNY and SVGAGI (reference sequence). The CDR3 sequence is 14 residues long.